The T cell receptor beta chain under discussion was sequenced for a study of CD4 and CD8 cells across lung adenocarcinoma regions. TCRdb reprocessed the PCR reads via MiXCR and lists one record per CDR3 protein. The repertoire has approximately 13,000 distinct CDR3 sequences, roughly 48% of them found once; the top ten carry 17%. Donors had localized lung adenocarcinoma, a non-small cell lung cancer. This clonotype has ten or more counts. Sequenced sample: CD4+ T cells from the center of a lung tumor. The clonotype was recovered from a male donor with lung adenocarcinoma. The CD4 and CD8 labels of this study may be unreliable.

The DNA for the CDR3 is TGTGCCAGCAGGCCAGAAACCCAGTACTTC. Translation: CASRPETQYF. V and J are TRBV6-1 and TRBJ2-5; D is unclear. Germline CDR1 reads MNHNS; CDR2 reads SASEGT. The CDR3 totals 10 residues. Between the trimmed V and J ends, which lost 6 bases and 8 bases, there was a span of 7 bases.